One and the same sample provided the 30 T cell receptor beta chains below, sequenced in a study of blood T cell repertoires in COVID-19. TCRdb's copy holds only in-frame clones and misses some; the assay was immunoSEQ multiplex PCR. The sample has hundreds of thousands of clones; roughly 87% are singletons. The sample consisted of peripheral blood. The receptors originated from a woman aged 18-29 years who had recovered from COVID-19.

V usage is TRBV7-2 and J usage is TRBJ2-3; TRBD2 is a possible D gene (5 bases). Germline V gene data show CDR1 as SGHTA and CDR2 as FQGNSA. The CDR3 has 14 amino acids. The V end lost 5 bases, the J end lost 2 bases, and 11 bases lay between the germline ends. CDR3 in amino acids: CASSLSRDTDTQYF. In DNA form, the CDR3 reads TGTGCCAGCAGCCTGAGCCGGGACACAGATACGCAGTATTTT. Drawing the rest from reference TRBV7-2 and TRBJ2-3, the complete variable domain is GAGVSQSPSNKVTEKGKDVELRCDPISGHTALYWYRQSLGQGLEFLIYFQGNSAPDKSGLPSDRFSAERTGGSVSTLTIQRTQQEDSAVYLCASSLSRDTDTQYFGPGTRLTVL.

The V gene is TRBV27, the J gene TRBJ1-1; possibly TRBD1 for D (6 bases). CDR1 MNHEY and CDR2 SMNVEV come from the germline V gene (reference sequence). The CDR3 covers 13 residues. The V end lost 5 bases, the J end lost 6 bases, and 13 bases lay between the germline ends. The CDR3 DNA is TGTGCCAGCAGTCCACAGGGACACCCTGAAGCTTTCTTT. Residues: CASSPQGHPEAFF.

The chain has TRBV5-8 and TRBJ1-2, with 9 positions matching TRBD1. Trimming took 0 bases from V and 8 from J; bases not matched to a gene: 14. The CDR3 contains 17 residues. The V gene's germline CDR1 is SGHTS and CDR2 YDEGEE. CDR3 in amino acids: CASSLAVGQGRAGGYTF. CDR3 coding DNA: TGTGCCAGCAGCTTGGCCGTGGGACAGGGTCGCGCTGGGGGCTACACCTTC.

This rearrangement joins TRBV25-1 to TRBJ2-1; 8 bases are a match to TRBD2. The V and J ends lost 0 bases and 0 bases, in that order; junction bases with no gene match: 1. This CDR3 contains 16 residues. Germline CDR1 MGHDK, CDR2 SYGVNS. The CDR3 DNA sequence: TGTGCCAGCAGTGAATACGGGGGGGCCTCCTACAATGAGCAGTTCTTC. Protein product: CASSEYGGASYNEQFF.

This chain connects TRBV7-2 to TRBJ1-1; 8 bases are a match to TRBD1. This CDR3 is 14 amino acids long. CDR1 and CDR2 from the germline V gene are SGHTA and FQGNSA. V lost 5 bases, J lost 2 bases, and 4 bases stayed unmatched. The chain's CDR3 is CASSLDRDNTEAFF. CDR3 bases: TGTGCCAGCAGCCTGGACAGGGATAACACTGAAGCTTTCTTT.

The J gene is TRBJ2-2, the V gene TRBV9, with D perhaps matching TRBD2 (6 bases). Trimming took 3 bases from V and 3 from J, leaving 15 bases between them. CDR1 is SGDLS and CDR2 is YYNGEE in the germline V gene. The CDR3 sequence is 16 residues long. The CDR3 loop reads CASSDGPTSYTGELFF. The CDR3 DNA is TGTGCCAGCAGCGATGGGCCGACTAGTTACACCGGGGAGCTGTTTTTT.

CDR3 amino acids: CASSLDGSGSINEQYF. The CDR3 region has the DNA TGTGCCAGCAGCTTAGATGGTAGCGGGAGCATAAACGAGCAGTACTTC. The V gene is TRBV13, the J gene TRBJ2-7; 9 bases are a match to TRBD2. The germline gives CDR1 PRHDT, CDR2 FYEKMQ (reference sequence). Germline trimming cut 1 base from V and 5 bases from J; bases unmatched to any gene: 9. There are 16 residues in the CDR3.

CDR3 sequence reads: CATSSERDAYNEQFF. In nucleotides, the CDR3 is TGTGCCACCAGCAGCGAGCGGGACGCTTACAATGAGCAGTTCTTC. V and J are TRBV15 and TRBJ2-1; 7 bases agree with TRBD2. Losses at the gene ends were 3 bases for V and 4 bases for J; bases not matched to a gene: 6. Germline CDR1 is LNHNV and CDR2 is YYDKDF (reference sequence). This CDR3 is 15 amino acids long.

The V call is TRBV5-1, the J call TRBJ1-2; 10 positions match TRBD1. The germline V gene has CDR1 SGHRS and CDR2 YFSETQ. J was trimmed by 3 bases and V by 4 bases; bases with no gene match: 9. CDR3 size: 16 residues. CDR3 DNA sequence: TGCGCCAGCAGCCCAGATAGACAGGGGGCGGACTATGGCTACACCTTC. The encoded protein is CASSPDRQGADYGYTF.

The CDR3 DNA reads TGTGCCAGCAGCCCAGGGAACACTGAAGCTTTCTTT. Translated, it gives CASSPGNTEAFF. The chain carries TRBV5-6 and TRBJ1-1, with D hard to call. This CDR3 region has 12 residues. V lost 4 bases to trimming and J lost 1 base, with 5 bases between them. Looked up from germline, CDR1 is SGHDT and CDR2 is YYEEEE.

The chain recombines TRBV27 with TRBJ2-7, with TRBD2 identical over 9 bases. The CDR3 is 14 amino acids. The junction had 6 bases not matched to a gene; V was cut back by 3 bases and J by 6 bases. CDR1 is MNHEY and CDR2 is SMNVEV in the germline V gene (reference sequence). The CDR3: CASSLGTSPGEQYF. CDR3 coding DNA: TGTGCCAGCAGTTTGGGGACTAGCCCAGGCGAGCAGTACTTC.

The CDR3 region is CASRVGAGNEQFF. The CDR3 DNA follows: TGTGCCAGCAGGGTGGGAGCTGGGAATGAGCAGTTCTTC. This rearrangement joins TRBV2 to TRBJ2-1, with D possibly TRBD2 on 5 matching bases. CDR1 SNHLY and CDR2 FYNNEI come from the germline V gene. The CDR3 is 13 amino acids. Trimming left V 6 bases short and J 7 bases short, with 13 bases between.

This chain links TRBV23-1 with TRBJ2-1, with 9 positions matching TRBD2. TRBV23-1 is marked as an open reading frame, function uncertain. The trim removed 3 bases at V and 7 bases at J, leaving 7 bases unmatched. The CDR3 loop spans 15 amino acids. CDR3 coding DNA: TGCGCCAGCAGTCAGGGAGTAGCGGGAGAAAATGAGCAGTTCTTC. Its protein is CASSQGVAGENEQFF.

The chain combines TRBV18 with TRBJ2-2, with 8 bases identical to TRBD2. The CDR3 loop spans 17 amino acids. CDR1 and CDR2 from the germline V gene are KGHSH and LQKENI. Trimming at V came to 2 bases and at J to 4 bases, leaving 9 bases not matched to a gene. The CDR3 sequence is CASSPLEAGAITGELFF. The CDR3 region has the DNA TGTGCCAGCTCACCATTGGAAGCGGGAGCTATCACCGGGGAGCTGTTTTTT. The complete variable domain, with remaining parts taken from reference TRBV18 and TRBJ2-2, reads NAGVMQNPRHLVRRRGQEARLRCSPMKGHSHVYWYRQLPEEGLKFMVYLQKENIIDESGMPKERFSAEFPKEGPSILRIQQVVRGDSAAYFCASSPLEAGAITGELFFGEGSRLTVL.

V gene TRBV3-1 (or the pseudogene TRBV3-2) combines with J gene TRBJ2-7; D not resolved. CDR1 and CDR2 (germline): LGHDT, YNNKEL (reference sequence). CDR3 length equals 16 residues. V was cut by 4 bases and J by 3 bases, with 19 bases left in between. CDR3 in DNA: TGTGCCAGCAGCCGCACAGAGTTGTCCCCATACTACGAGCAGTACTTC. Protein: CASSRTELSPYYEQYF.

The chain combines TRBV25-1 with TRBJ2-2; 11 nucleotides agree with TRBD2. Trimming at V came to 2 bases and at J to 5 bases, leaving 7 bases not matched to a gene. CDR3 length: 17 amino acids. Germline CDR1 is MGHDK and CDR2 is SYGVNS. The CDR3 reads CASSEGVRTSGTGELFF. CDR3 nucleotide sequence: TGTGCCAGCAGTGAAGGGGTCAGGACTAGCGGGACCGGGGAGCTGTTTTTT.

The chain recombines TRBV9 with TRBJ1-1; D remains ambiguous. The CDR3 sequence is 13 residues long. The germline gives CDR1 SGDLS, CDR2 YYNGEE. Trimming removed 0 bases from V and 6 bases from J, with 9 bases in between. In DNA, the CDR3 is TGTGCCAGCAGCGTAGACATGGCCGCTGAAGCTTTCTTT. This translates into CASSVDMAAEAFF.

The chain is built from TRBV28 and TRBJ2-7, with 10 bases identical to TRBD2. The CDR3 runs to 13 residues. The V gene's germline CDR1 is MDHEN and CDR2 SYDVKM. The J segment lost 6 bases and the V segment lost 4 bases, leaving 3 bases of the junction unmatched. The CDR3, as DNA: TGTGCCAGCAGTTCCTCTAGCGGGAGCGAGCAGTACTTC. Its translation: CASSSSSGSEQYF.

The rearrangement joins TRBV5-8 to TRBJ2-7, with 9 bases matching TRBD1. Germline V gene data show CDR1 as SGHTS and CDR2 as YDEGEE. The J segment lost 0 bases and the V segment lost 2 bases, leaving 9 bases of the junction unmatched. The CDR3 consists of 17 residues. This chain's CDR3 is CASSFNYGTGISYEQYF. The CDR3 coding sequence is TGTGCCAGCAGCTTCAACTACGGGACAGGGATCTCCTACGAGCAGTACTTC. Full variable domain (missing parts from reference TRBV5-8 and TRBJ2-7): EAGVTQSPTHLIKTRGQQATLRCSPISGHTSVYWYQQALGLGLQFLLWYDEGEERNRGNFPPRFSGRQFPNYSSELNVNALELEDSALYLCASSFNYGTGISYEQYFGPGTRLTVT.

V is TRBV9 and J is TRBJ1-2, with 8 bases lining up with TRBD1. Trimming took 1 base from V and 7 from J; bases not matched to a gene: 3. The CDR3 sequence is 13 residues long. CDR1 and CDR2 (germline): SGDLS, YYNGEE. CDR3: CASSVQGARGYTF. For the CDR3, the DNA is TGTGCCAGCAGCGTACAGGGGGCGCGTGGCTACACCTTC. The full variable domain, with the rest looked up from reference TRBV9 and TRBJ1-2, is DSGVTQTPKHLITATGQRVTLRCSPRSGDLSVYWYQQSLDQGLQFLIQYYNGEERAKGNILERFSAQQFPDLHSELNLSSLELGDSALYFCASSVQGARGYTFGSGTRLTVV.

This clone was seen just once. The CDR3 sequence is CASSQGQGNTEAFF. DNA of the CDR3: TGTGCCAGCAGCCAAGGACAGGGGAACACTGAAGCTTTCTTT. The chain links TRBV11-2 to TRBJ1-1; 8 bases agree with TRBD1. The V and J ends lost 5 bases and 1 base, in that order; junction bases with no gene match: 3. The CDR3 is 14 amino acids. The germline V gene encodes CDR1 SGHAT and CDR2 FQNNGV.

V usage is TRBV6-2 or TRBV6-3 and J usage is TRBJ1-1; no clear D gene. The germline V and J ends were trimmed by 2 bases and 4 bases, with 5 bases remaining between them. The V gene's germline CDR1 is MNHEY and CDR2 SVGEGT. This CDR3 contains 12 residues. CDR3 protein: CASSYPSTEAFF. CDR3 coding DNA: TGTGCCAGCAGTTACCCCAGCACTGAAGCTTTCTTT.

In DNA form, the CDR3 reads TGTGCCAGCAGCCCCTCTTGGAGGGATGAGCAGTTCTTC. It specifies CASSPSWRDEQFF. The chain has TRBV3-1 (or the pseudogene TRBV3-2) and TRBJ2-1; tentative D call: TRBD2 (6 bases). Trimming left V 4 bases short and J 8 bases short, with 12 bases between. This CDR3 has 13 amino acids. Germline lookup yields CDR1 LGHDT and CDR2 YNNKEL (reference sequence).

This chain uses TRBV20-1 with TRBJ1-1; D is unclear. CDR1 is DFQATT and CDR2 is SNEGSKA in the germline V gene (reference sequence). V shed 3 bases and J shed 11 bases, with 13 bases lying between them. This CDR3 spans 11 amino acids. The CDR3 reads CSASGREQAFF. The CDR3, as DNA: TGCAGTGCTAGCGGGCGGGAACAGGCTTTCTTT.

The rearrangement joins TRBV7-9 to TRBJ1-1; TRBD1 aligns across 7 bases. This CDR3 is 13 amino acids long. J gave up 2 bases and V 8 bases, and 5 bases lay outside the gene matches. Germline loops: CDR1 SEHNR, CDR2 FQNEAQ (reference sequence). CDR3: CASHRDSNTEAFF. Written as DNA, the CDR3 is TGTGCCAGCCACCGGGACAGCAACACTGAAGCTTTCTTT.

V is TRBV29-1 and J is TRBJ2-5, with 10 nucleotides matching TRBD2. The CDR3 is 14 amino acids. Germline CDR1 SQVTM, CDR2 ANQGSEA. J was trimmed by 5 bases and V by 4 bases; bases with no gene match: 7. The CDR3 reads CSVVLSGRGETQYF. The CDR3 DNA is TGCAGCGTTGTTCTGAGCGGGAGGGGGGAGACCCAGTACTTC.

The chain uses TRBV6-6 and TRBJ2-1; TRBD2 matches at 12 bases. V shed 7 bases, J shed 7 bases, and the junction held 20 bases outside the gene matches. Germline CDR1 reads MNHNY; CDR2 reads SVGAGI (reference sequence). CDR3 length: 19 residues. The CDR3 DNA sequence: TGTGCCAGCAATCGATTAGTCCCTTCTCTAGCGGGAGGGCCGAATGAGCAGTTCTTC. It is translated as CASNRLVPSLAGGPNEQFF.

This chain links TRBV5-1 with TRBJ2-1; perhaps TRBD1 as D (6 bases). The ends were cut back, 5 bases at V and 4 bases at J, with 13 bases in the middle. The CDR3 extends over 14 amino acids. Germline V gene lookup returns CDR1 SGHRS and CDR2 YFSETQ. CDR3 nucleotide sequence: TGCGCCAGCAGAGAGGCAGGGGAATACAATGAGCAGTTCTTC. This codes for CASREAGEYNEQFF.

The chain has TRBV7-9 and TRBJ2-3; 7 bases align to TRBD1. Germline CDR1 is SEHNR and CDR2 is FQNEAQ (reference sequence). CDR3 length: 14 residues. V gave up 1 base and J gave up 10 bases; unmatched junction bases: 8. CDR3 sequence: CASSLGQGRRAQYF. CDR3 nucleotide sequence: TGTGCCAGCAGCTTAGGACAGGGTCGCAGGGCGCAGTATTTT.

The chain has TRBV27 and TRBJ1-2; 7 nucleotides agree with TRBD1. Germline lookup yields CDR1 MNHEY and CDR2 SMNVEV (reference sequence). CDR3 size: 15 residues. J lost 7 bases, V lost 4 bases, and 12 bases had no gene match. In nucleotides, the CDR3 is TGTGCCAGCAGTTCCTACGGACAGGCCGAAGTTGGCTACACCTTC. It translates to CASSSYGQAEVGYTF.